Shown below are 32 T cell receptor beta chains from a single sample sequenced in a study of blood T cell repertoires in COVID-19. Method: immunoSEQ multiplex PCR; TCRdb's copy keeps in-frame clones and lacks some. The sample contains some 300,000 clones, about nine tenths of which appear only once. The sequenced sample consisted of peripheral blood. These TCRs come from a woman aged 50 to 65 with COVID-19, enrolled during active disease.

This chain connects TRBV28 to TRBJ2-5; tentatively, D is TRBD2 (5 bases). Germline V gene data show CDR1 as MDHEN and CDR2 as SYDVKM. The CDR3 totals 14 residues. Trimming removed 8 bases at V and 1 base at J, with 14 bases between. This CDR3 reads CASSEGGLQETQYF. The CDR3 DNA is TGTGCCAGCTCCGAAGGAGGACTCCAAGAGACCCAGTACTTC.

V is TRBV10-1 and J is TRBJ2-2, with 12 bases identical to TRBD1. The CDR3 has 16 amino acids. Trimming at V came to 6 bases and at J to 3 bases, leaving 5 bases not matched to a gene. Germline values: CDR1 WNHNN, CDR2 SYGVQD (reference sequence). CDR3 bases: TGCGCCAGCAGAGGGGACAGGGGGCAATACACCGGGGAGCTGTTTTTT. Its protein product is CASRGDRGQYTGELFF.

The rearrangement uses TRBV10-1 and TRBJ2-1; 11 bases agree with TRBD2. Germline lookup yields CDR1 WNHNN and CDR2 SYGVQD (reference sequence). J was trimmed by 9 bases and V by 2 bases; bases with no gene match: 9. This CDR3 region has 16 residues. CDR3 DNA: TGCGCCAGCAGTGAGACGGTAGCGGGAGGGCCGGGTGAGCAGTTCTTC. Translated: CASSETVAGGPGEQFF.

The chain has TRBV27 and TRBJ2-5; 13 nucleotides agree with TRBD2. Trimming at V came to 5 bases and at J to 5 bases, leaving 8 bases not matched to a gene. Germline V gene data show CDR1 as MNHEY and CDR2 as SMNVEV (reference sequence). The CDR3 has 16 residues. This CDR3 is CASSRGLAGLRETQYF. The CDR3 bases are TGTGCCAGCAGTCGGGGACTAGCGGGGTTGAGGGAGACCCAGTACTTC.

Points on this clone: Different DNA sequences within this sample yield the same CDR3. V and J are TRBV5-6 and TRBJ1-1; D gene ambiguous. The CDR3 runs to 13 residues. CDR1 and CDR2 (germline): SGHDT, YYEEEE. V was cut by 1 base and J by 1 base, with 5 bases left in between. CDR3 nucleotides: TGTGCCAGCAGCTTGACGGGGAACACTGAAGCTTTCTTT. The encoded protein is CASSLTGNTEAFF.

V is TRBV27 and J is TRBJ1-2, with D possibly being TRBD1 (6 bases). CDR1 and CDR2 (germline): MNHEY, SMNVEV (reference sequence). The CDR3 spans 14 residues. The ends were cut back, 6 bases at V and 5 bases at J, with 16 bases in the middle. The CDR3 DNA reads as TGTGCCAGCAGGCGGGGGGCCCCAGGGTATGGCTACACCTTC. Protein sequence: CASRRGAPGYGYTF.

A word on this clone: This specimen includes other DNA sequences encoding the same CDR3. J is TRBJ2-7 and V is TRBV3-1 (or the pseudogene TRBV3-2); a weak D match, TRBD1 (5 bases). V was pared by 5 bases and J by 0 bases, with 8 bases between. The CDR3 length is 13 residues. Per the germline V gene, CDR1 is LGHDT and CDR2 is YNNKEL (reference sequence). CDR3 DNA sequence: TGTGCCAGCAGCAGGGGAAGCTCCTACGAGCAGTACTTC. This sequence encodes CASSRGSSYEQYF.

The chain recombines TRBV30 with TRBJ1-2; D may be TRBD1 (6 bases). The germline V and J ends were trimmed by 4 bases and 7 bases, with 25 bases remaining between them. This CDR3 comprises 16 residues. Germline V gene lookup returns CDR1 GTSNPN and CDR2 SVGIG (reference sequence). The CDR3 DNA follows: TGTGCCTGGACACAGGGACACTTGCGACCGAGGGGTGGCTACACCTTC. Protein product: CAWTQGHLRPRGGYTF.

V usage is TRBV5-4 and J usage is TRBJ1-1; tentative D call: TRBD1 (6 bases). Trimming left V 1 base short and J 0 bases short, with 19 bases between. CDR1 is SGHNT and CDR2 is YYREEE in the germline V gene (reference sequence). The length of the CDR3 is 18 residues. CDR3 DNA sequence: TGTGCCAGCAGCTTGTTGTTTGGGACAAACCGAATGAACACTGAAGCTTTCTTT. Amino acid sequence: CASSLLFGTNRMNTEAFF.

CDR3 bases: TGTGCCAGCAGCCGACGGGGCGGGGTAGCTGAAAAACTGTTTTTT. As protein: CASSRRGGVAEKLFF. This chain joins TRBV5-5 and TRBJ1-4, with D possibly matching TRBD1 (5 bases). The CDR3 has 15 amino acids. V gave up 4 bases and J gave up 7 bases, with 17 bases separating them. Germline V lookup: CDR1 SGHKS, CDR2 YYEKEE (reference sequence). The variable domain in full, with the rest retrieved from reference TRBV5-5 and TRBJ1-4, is DAGVTQSPTHLIKTRGQQVTLRCSPISGHKSVSWYQQVLGQGPQFIFQYYEKEERGRGNFPDRFSARQFPNYSSELNVNALLLGDSALYLCASSRRGGVAEKLFFGSGTQLSVL.

The rearrangement links TRBV19 to TRBJ2-1; perhaps TRBD2 as D (5 bases). V was trimmed by 3 bases and J by 0 bases, leaving 9 bases between them. The CDR3 is 15 amino acids. The germline V gene has CDR1 LNHDA and CDR2 SQIVND (reference sequence). CDR3 nucleotide sequence: TGTGCCAGTAGTATTCCCGGGGTCTCCTACAATGAGCAGTTCTTC. This codes for CASSIPGVSYNEQFF.

The genes are TRBV25-1 and TRBJ2-3; no reliable D call. The CDR3 has 15 residues. Per the germline V gene, CDR1 is MGHDK and CDR2 is SYGVNS. Trimming cost V 3 bases and J 5 bases, with 15 bases left between them. CDR3: CASSDSKAVVDTQYF. The CDR3 region has the DNA TGTGCCAGCAGTGATAGCAAGGCGGTAGTAGATACGCAGTATTTT.

The chain is built from TRBV4-1 and TRBJ2-1, with 7 bases identical to TRBD2. The length of the CDR3 is 15 residues. In germline, CDR1 is MGHRA, CDR2 YSYEKL. V lost 1 base and J lost 5; bases outside the gene matches: 5. CDR3 DNA: TGCGCCAGCAGCCAAGTTTCAGCGGGGAACAATGAGCAGTTCTTC. This codes for CASSQVSAGNNEQFF.

The rearrangement links TRBV20-1 to TRBJ1-1, with TRBD1 as a possible D gene (5 bases). V lost 4 bases, J lost 11 bases, and 14 bases lay in between. The V gene's germline CDR1 is DFQATT and CDR2 SNEGSKA (reference sequence). The CDR3 consists of 11 residues. The CDR3 region has the DNA TGCAGTGCTAACCGACAGACGTGGGCTTTCTTT. This codes for CSANRQTWAFF.

This chain uses TRBV2 with TRBJ2-3; possible D gene TRBD2, 7 bases. The V end lost 7 bases, the J end lost 2 bases, and 16 bases lay between the germline ends. Germline CDR1 and CDR2: SNHLY and FYNNEI. This CDR3 is 15 amino acids long. The CDR3 region is CASKGGGLNTDTQYF. CDR3 nucleotides: TGTGCCAGCAAGGGGGGAGGGTTAAACACAGATACGCAGTATTTT. The complete variable domain, with remaining parts taken from reference TRBV2 and TRBJ2-3, reads EPEVTQTPSHQVTQMGQEVILRCVPISNHLYFYWYRQILGQKVEFLVSFYNNEISEKSEIFDDQFSVERPDGSNFTLKIRSTKLEDSAMYFCASKGGGLNTDTQYFGPGTRLTVL.

The chain employs TRBV3-1 (or the pseudogene TRBV3-2) and TRBJ1-1; D is possibly TRBD1 (5 bases). Between the trimmed V and J ends, which lost 3 bases and 6 bases, there was a span of 17 bases. There are 15 residues in the CDR3. Germline assignment: CDR1 LGHDT and CDR2 YNNKEL (reference sequence). The CDR3 bases are TGTGCCAGCAGCCACGCAACTGGGGCCAGATCTGAAGCTTTCTTT. Its protein is CASSHATGARSEAFF.

This chain uses TRBV19 with TRBJ1-4; the match to TRBD1 covers 10 bases. V was pared by 3 bases and J by 4 bases, with 5 bases of the junction left unmatched. CDR1 LNHDA and CDR2 SQIVND come from the germline V gene (reference sequence). The CDR3 sequence is 16 residues long. The DNA for the CDR3 is TGTGCCAGTAGTATCCTCGGGACAGGGGATAATGAAAAACTGTTTTTT. It yields the protein CASSILGTGDNEKLFF. Combining the CDR3 with reference TRBV19 and TRBJ1-4 gives the whole variable domain DGGITQSPKYLFRKEGQNVTLSCEQNLNHDAMYWYRQDPGQGLRLIYYSQIVNDFQKGDIAEGYSVSREKKESFPLTVTSAQKNPTAFYLCASSILGTGDNEKLFFGSGTQLSVL.

This chain connects TRBV5-4 to TRBJ2-1, with 14 bases lining up with TRBD2. Germline V gives CDR1 SGHNT, CDR2 YYREEE (reference sequence). The J segment lost 7 bases and the V segment lost 7 bases, leaving 7 bases of the junction unmatched. The CDR3 sequence is 15 residues long. The CDR3 protein is CASLQTSGRANEQFF. CDR3 nucleotide sequence: TGTGCCAGCCTACAGACTAGCGGGAGGGCTAATGAGCAGTTCTTC. The full variable domain, completed using reference TRBV5-4 and TRBJ2-1, is ETGVTQSPTHLIKTRGQQVTLRCSSQSGHNTVSWYQQALGQGPQFIFQYYREEENGRGNFPPRFSGLQFPNYSSELNVNALELDDSALYLCASLQTSGRANEQFFGPGTRLTVL.

The CDR3 DNA sequence: TGTGCCAGCAGCTTAATTATAGCGGGAGGTGTATCCGGGGAGCTGTTTTTT. This encodes CASSLIIAGGVSGELFF. The V and J genes are TRBV11-2 and TRBJ2-2, with 10 bases lining up with TRBD2. The CDR3 is 17 residues long. Trimming removed 2 bases from V and 6 bases from J; junction bases left unmatched: 9. Germline V CDR1 and CDR2: SGHAT, FQNNGV.

The table lists this clone with a few counts. This chain links TRBV5-1 with TRBJ1-3; D remains ambiguous. CDR1 is SGHRS, CDR2 YFSETQ, per germline. V was shortened by 1 base and J by 0 bases, with 8 bases between the two germline ends. This CDR3 is 15 amino acids long. CDR3 residues: CASSLTAFSGNTIYF. Written as DNA, the CDR3 is TGCGCCAGCAGCTTGACAGCCTTCTCTGGAAACACCATATATTTT. Full variable domain (outside the CDR3, taken from reference TRBV5-1 and TRBJ1-3): KAGVTQTPRYLIKTRGQQVTLSCSPISGHRSVSWYQQTPGQGLQFLFEYFSETQRNKGNFPGRFSGRQFSNSRSEMNVSTLELGDSALYLCASSLTAFSGNTIYFGEGSWLTVV.

The rearrangement uses TRBV5-5 and TRBJ1-2, with D possibly TRBD1 on 5 matching bases. This CDR3 spans 15 amino acids. Trimming stripped 4 bases from V and 4 bases from J, with 17 bases between. Germline-derived CDR1 and CDR2 are SGHKS and YYEKEE (reference sequence). CDR3 sequence: CASSPQSRDSYGYTF. DNA for the CDR3: TGTGCCAGCAGCCCCCAAAGCCGGGACTCCTATGGCTACACCTTC.

The rearrangement joins TRBV3-1 (or the pseudogene TRBV3-2) to TRBJ2-7, with D perhaps matching TRBD1 (7 bases). With 1 base removed from V and 7 bases from J, the gap between germline ends came to 11 bases. CDR1 LGHDT and CDR2 YNNKEL come from the germline V gene (reference sequence). The CDR3 is made up of 13 amino acids. The CDR3 sequence: CASSQAQGGEQYF. In DNA, the CDR3 is TGTGCCAGCAGCCAAGCGCAGGGGGGAGAGCAGTACTTC.

This rearrangement joins TRBV6-5 to TRBJ1-2, with TRBD1 as a possible D gene (5 bases). This CDR3 spans 15 amino acids. V dropped 5 bases and J dropped 4 bases, with 17 bases sitting between them. Germline-derived CDR1 and CDR2 are MNHEY and SVGAGI. DNA of the CDR3: TGTGCCAGCAGTCCCGGGGGGGACCCTGGCTATGGCTACACCTTC. Translation: CASSPGGDPGYGYTF.

This chain joins TRBV6-5 and TRBJ2-5, with 7 nucleotides matching TRBD1. Losses at the gene ends were 10 bases for V and 6 bases for J; bases not matched to a gene: 8. CDR1 is MNHEY and CDR2 is SVGAGI in the germline V gene. This CDR3 has 12 amino acids. The CDR3 DNA is TGTGCCACCGTTGACAGGGTGAAGACCCAGTACTTC. It codes for CATVDRVKTQYF.

The chain links TRBV23-1 to TRBJ2-2; tentative D call: TRBD2 (6 bases). TRBV23-1 belongs to the ORF category, with a function that is uncertain. The CDR3 contains 16 residues. Trimming pared 3 bases from V and 5 bases from J, leaving 16 bases between. This CDR3 is CASSQESGTQTGELFF. The CDR3 DNA reads TGCGCCAGCAGTCAGGAGTCCGGGACTCAAACCGGGGAGCTGTTTTTT.

This chain links TRBV6-1 with TRBJ2-1; 7 bases match TRBD2. J lost 2 bases, V lost 2 bases, and 6 bases had no gene match. Germline V gives CDR1 MNHNS, CDR2 SASEGT. CDR3 size: 16 residues. The CDR3 reads CASSELRGSTYNEQFF. The CDR3 coding sequence is TGTGCCAGCAGTGAACTCCGCGGGAGTACCTACAATGAGCAGTTCTTC.

This clone was detected once. This sequence joins TRBV5-6 and TRBJ2-6; D gene ambiguous. Germline V gene sequence: CDR1 SGHDT, CDR2 YYEEEE. Between the trimmed V and J ends, which lost 7 bases and 1 base, there was a span of 3 bases. This CDR3 has 12 amino acids. In DNA, the CDR3 is TGTGCCAGCCTGTCTGGGGCCAACGTCCTGACTTTC. Encoded protein: CASLSGANVLTF.

With regard to this clone: Mismatch with germline at one junction end may stem from a read error. This chain joins TRBV30 and TRBJ2-7; possibly TRBD1 for D (6 bases). Germline V gene data show CDR1 as GTSNPN and CDR2 as SVGIG (reference sequence). This CDR3 is built from 12 residues. The chain's CDR3 is CAWSISGTKASF. The DNA of the CDR3 is TGTGCCTGGAGCATTTCCGGGACAAAGGCCTCTTTC.

The chain carries TRBV9 and TRBJ2-1; D might be TRBD2 (6 bases). The germline gives CDR1 SGDLS, CDR2 YYNGEE. The CDR3 contains 15 residues. V was clipped by 4 bases and J by 4 bases, with 15 bases between them. As DNA, the CDR3 is TGTGCCAGCAGCCCAAGACTAGTTTCATACAATGAGCAGTTCTTC. It is translated as CASSPRLVSYNEQFF.

This rearrangement joins TRBV5-1 to TRBJ1-6; 8 positions agree with TRBD1. The CDR3 totals 17 residues. V lost 8 bases and J lost 0; bases outside the gene matches: 10. Looked up from germline, CDR1 is SGHRS and CDR2 is YFSETQ. Here the CDR3 DNA reads TGCGCCAGAACCCTGGGACAGGCAGCCTCCTATAATTCACCCCTCCACTTT. This encodes CARTLGQAASYNSPLHF.

The CDR3 reads CASSVAGINTEAFF. In nucleotides, the CDR3 is TGTGCCAGCAGCGTAGCGGGGATCAACACTGAAGCTTTCTTT. V and J are TRBV9 and TRBJ1-1; D is unclear. Germline CDR1 reads SGDLS; CDR2 reads YYNGEE. The germline V and J ends were trimmed by 0 bases and 2 bases, with 8 bases remaining between them. The CDR3 sequence is 14 residues long.

This chain connects TRBV9 to TRBJ2-1; 12 nucleotides match TRBD2. Trimming removed 4 bases from V and 5 bases from J; junction bases left unmatched: 10. Germline V lookup: CDR1 SGDLS, CDR2 YYNGEE. The CDR3 sequence is 17 residues long. CDR3 nucleotides: TGTGCCAGCAGCCCGCAGACTAGCGGGAGAGGTCACAATGAGCAGTTCTTC. Protein: CASSPQTSGRGHNEQFF.